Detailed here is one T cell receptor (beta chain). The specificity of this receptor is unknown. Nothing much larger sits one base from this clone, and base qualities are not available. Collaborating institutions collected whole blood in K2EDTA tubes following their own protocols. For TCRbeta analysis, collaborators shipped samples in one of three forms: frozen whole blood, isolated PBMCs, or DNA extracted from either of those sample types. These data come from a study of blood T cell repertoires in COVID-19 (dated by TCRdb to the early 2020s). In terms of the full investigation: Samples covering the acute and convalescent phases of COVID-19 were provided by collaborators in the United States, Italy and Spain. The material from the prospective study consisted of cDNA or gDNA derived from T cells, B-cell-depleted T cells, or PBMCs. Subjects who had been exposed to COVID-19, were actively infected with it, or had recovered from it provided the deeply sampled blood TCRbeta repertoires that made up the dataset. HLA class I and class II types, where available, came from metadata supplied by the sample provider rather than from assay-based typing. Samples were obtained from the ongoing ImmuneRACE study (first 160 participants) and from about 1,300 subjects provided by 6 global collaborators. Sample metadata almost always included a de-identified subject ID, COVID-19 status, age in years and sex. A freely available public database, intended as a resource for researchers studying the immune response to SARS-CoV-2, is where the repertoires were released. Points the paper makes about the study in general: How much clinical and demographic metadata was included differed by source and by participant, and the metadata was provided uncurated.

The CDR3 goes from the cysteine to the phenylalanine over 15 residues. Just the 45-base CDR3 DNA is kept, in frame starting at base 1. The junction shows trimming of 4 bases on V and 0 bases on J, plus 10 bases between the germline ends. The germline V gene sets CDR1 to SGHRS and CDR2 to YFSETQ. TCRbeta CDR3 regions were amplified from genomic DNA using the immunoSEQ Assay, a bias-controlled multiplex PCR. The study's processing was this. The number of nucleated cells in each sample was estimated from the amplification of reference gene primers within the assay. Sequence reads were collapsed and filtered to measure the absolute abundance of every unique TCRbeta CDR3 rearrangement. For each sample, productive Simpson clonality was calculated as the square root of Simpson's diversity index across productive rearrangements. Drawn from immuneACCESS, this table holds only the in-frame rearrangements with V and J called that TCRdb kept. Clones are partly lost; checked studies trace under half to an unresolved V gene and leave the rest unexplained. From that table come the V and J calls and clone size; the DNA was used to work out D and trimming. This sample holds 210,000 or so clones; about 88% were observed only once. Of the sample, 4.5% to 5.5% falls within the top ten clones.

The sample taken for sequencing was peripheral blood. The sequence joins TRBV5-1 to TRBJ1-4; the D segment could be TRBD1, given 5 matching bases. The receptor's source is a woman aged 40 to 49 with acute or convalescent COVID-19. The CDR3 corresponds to CASSPDRSTNEKLFF. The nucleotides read TGCGCCAGCAGCCCAGACAGATCAACTAATGAAAAACTGTTTTTT.